The 4 T cell receptor beta chains presented below share a single source sample, sequenced in a study of blood T cell repertoires in COVID-19. The assay was immunoSEQ multiplex PCR, and TCRdb's table has in-frame clones only and misses some. The profile shows tens of thousands of clones, around 73% of them singletons. Sequenced material: peripheral blood. Source of these receptors: a woman aged 60-75 years with acute or convalescent COVID-19.

This clone appeared a single time. The CDR3 nucleotides read TGTGCCAGCAGCTCGGAACCTGGGGGACTCATTCAAGAGACCCAGTACTTC. This gives the protein CASSSEPGGLIQETQYF. The chain recombines TRBV7-8 with TRBJ2-5, with a tentative D call TRBD2 (6 bases). Germline V gives CDR1 SGHVS, CDR2 FQNEAQ. V lost 4 bases and J 2 bases, leaving 20 bases between the germline ends. The length of the CDR3 is 17 residues. Supplemented by reference TRBV7-8 and TRBJ2-5, the full variable domain reads GAGVSQSPRYKVAKRGQDVALRCDPISGHVSLFWYQQALGQGPEFLTYFQNEAQLDKSGLPSDRFFAERPEGSVSTLKIQRTQQEDSAVYLCASSSEPGGLIQETQYFGPGTRLLVL.

The gene calls are TRBV24-1 and TRBJ2-3; 9 bases agree with TRBD1. The length of the CDR3 is 16 residues. Trimming at V came to 4 bases and at J to 2 bases, leaving 6 bases not matched to a gene. Germline values: CDR1 KGHDR, CDR2 SFDVKD. The CDR3 reads CATSEHGQGPTDTQYF. In DNA form, the CDR3 reads TGTGCCACCAGTGAACACGGACAGGGGCCCACAGATACGCAGTATTTT.

This CDR3 reads CASSRDIYEQYF. CDR3 nucleotide sequence: TGTGCCAGCAGCAGGGACATTTACGAGCAGTACTTC. The gene calls are TRBV7-3 and TRBJ2-7; D is possibly TRBD1 (6 bases). The V gene lost 5 bases and the J gene lost 4 bases, with 9 bases spanning the gap. Germline V gene sequence: CDR1 SGHTA, CDR2 FQGTGA. This CDR3 spans 12 amino acids.

The table lists this clone with a few counts. The chain joins TRBV5-1 to TRBJ1-2, with D perhaps TRBD1 (5 bases). V lost 5 bases and J 8 bases, leaving 10 bases between the germline ends. The CDR3 extends over 11 amino acids. Germline assignment: CDR1 SGHRS and CDR2 YFSETQ. The CDR3: CASREGRGYTF. The DNA for the CDR3 is TGCGCCAGCAGGGAGGGACGGGGCTACACCTTC.